This T cell receptor beta chain comes out of a study of cytomegalovirus exposure and HLA in healthy donors. General study points: Reported findings show TCR beta sequences accurately forecast HLA-A and HLA-B alleles in most subjects. CMV serostatus was the sole immune exposure information available. Several of the most significant clusters were apparently associated with common viral pathogens in a later analysis.

The PCR contained 60 Vbeta and 13 Jbeta primers. Sequencing used immunoSEQ multiplex PCR; TCRdb keeps in-frame clones, though not all of them. The data hold approximately 150,000 clones, with roughly 87% observed a single time. Of note for this clone: Its antigen is not identified.

As for the donors, each was a healthy bone marrow donor. The sequence came from a man between 50 and 59 years old in good health and CMV-seropositive. Material for sequencing was PBMCs.

Here the CDR3 DNA reads TGTGCCAGCAGTTTCGAGGGCATCTTGAACACTGAAGCTTTCTTT. Its translation: CASSFEGILNTEAFF. The V call is TRBV28, the J call TRBJ1-1; D gene uncertain. The CDR3 length is 15 residues. From germline, CDR1 is MDHEN and CDR2 SYDVKM. V was pared by 3 bases and J by 0 bases, with 11 bases between.